This T cell receptor (beta chain) appears in the sequencing data of a study of cytomegalovirus exposure and HLA in healthy donors. Study-level findings and limits: Associated with cytomegalovirus, according to the listing, were some 150 TCR beta chains. Among the CMV-associated chains, three were confirmed in vitro as specific for CMV antigens. Most TCR sequences showed up rarely, but some public TCRs showed up in many donors.

The donors (healthy individuals) were bone marrow donors. Comment on this clone: Its antigen remains unknown.

PCR employed 60 Vbeta and 13 Jbeta primers. Generated by immunoSEQ multiplex PCR, the TCRdb table keeps only in-frame clones and is missing some. The sample has some 120,000 clones, 70% to 85% seen once. The CDR3 loop spans 15 amino acids. V was pared by 2 bases and J by 5 bases, with 13 bases between. The germline V gene has CDR1 KGHSH and CDR2 LQKENI. The rearrangement joins TRBV18 to TRBJ2-1; D is uncertain. Sequenced: PBMCs. This clonotype originated in a woman between 45 and 60 years old in good health and CMV-seronegative. The CDR3 nucleotides read TGTGCCAGCTCACCATCGGCTACAGACAACAATGAGCAGTTCTTC. Protein: CASSPSATDNNEQFF.